Shown below are 5 T cell receptor beta chains from a single sample sequenced in a study of T cell responses to AZD1222 COVID-19 vaccine. Clones were sequenced by immunoSEQ multiplex PCR, and TCRdb holds only the in-frame ones, with some missing. Here the sample spans around 140,000 clones, about 92% being singletons. The specimen comprised peripheral blood, sampled after recovery from COVID-19. The receptors derive from an adult who had recovered from COVID-19.

The V gene is TRBV19, the J gene TRBJ1-6; perhaps TRBD1 as D (5 bases). V lost 6 bases to trimming and J lost 6 bases, with 18 bases between them. The germline CDR1 and CDR2 sequences are LNHDA and SQIVND (reference sequence). This CDR3 has 16 residues. CDR3 amino acids: CASRTYDSQVNSPLHF. In DNA, the CDR3 is TGTGCCAGTAGAACTTACGACAGCCAGGTTAATTCACCCCTCCACTTT.

The rearrangement joins TRBV20-1 to TRBJ2-7, with a weak D call TRBD2 (5 bases). This CDR3 comprises 11 residues. Germline CDR1 reads DFQATT; CDR2 reads SNEGSKA (reference sequence). CDR3 coding DNA: TGCACAACCGGACTTTCCTACGAGCAGTACTTC. This codes for CTTGLSYEQYF.

The J gene is TRBJ2-1, the V gene TRBV5-1; a possible D gene is TRBD1 (5 bases). V was pared by 3 bases and J by 10 bases, with 17 bases between. Germline-derived CDR1 and CDR2 are SGHRS and YFSETQ. The CDR3 runs 14 residues. DNA for the CDR3: TGCGCCAGCAGCTCGGCGACAGTAGGGGCCGAGCAGTTCTTC. This translates into CASSSATVGAEQFF.

The chain has TRBV6-6 and TRBJ1-4; 10 positions agree with TRBD1. CDR1 and CDR2 (germline): MNHNY, SVGAGI (reference sequence). Trimming took 5 bases from V and 7 from J; bases not matched to a gene: 7. This CDR3 spans 15 amino acids. The CDR3 DNA sequence: TGTGCCAGCAGTCTCCAGGGACAGGGGCCTGAAAAACTGTTTTTT. Residues: CASSLQGQGPEKLFF.

As DNA, the CDR3 is TGTGCCAGTAGCACGGACTATGAGTCACCCCTCCACTTT. This encodes CASSTDYESPLHF. This sequence joins TRBV19 and TRBJ1-6; unclear D gene. V dropped 6 bases and J dropped 10 bases, with 13 bases sitting between them. The CDR3 totals 13 residues. CDR1 and CDR2 from the germline V gene are LNHDA and SQIVND (reference sequence).